These T cell receptor beta chains were read from a single sample in a study of beta chain features in type 1 diabetes. Measured with immunoSEQ multiplex PCR; TCRdb has only the in-frame clones, and not every one. The sample includes 130,000 to 150,000 clones, about 10% of them seen just once. Sequences were obtained from naive CD4+ T cells from blood. The receptors come from a man aged 18 to 29 in good health. Each CDR3 is given with its conserved first and last residue. D genes are given only for firm matches. Expanded clones are given a class, and other clones once, few, many or no size at all.

cdr3_nt: TGTGCCAGCAGCTTACTAAGGAGCTCCTACGAGCAGTACTTC; cdr3_aa: CASSLLRSSYEQYF; v_call: TRBV7-4; d_call: -; clone_size: -; j_call: TRBJ2-7
cdr3_nt: TGCGCCAGCAGCCAAGGGGGGACAGGGGGTGTTAACACTGAAGCTTTCTTT; cdr3_aa: CASSQGGTGGVNTEAFF; v_call: TRBV4-1; d_call: TRBD1; clone_size: -; j_call: TRBJ1-1
cdr3_nt: TGCGCCAGCAGCCAGATGAGCGGCAATTCACCCCTCCACTTT; cdr3_aa: CASSQMSGNSPLHF; v_call: TRBV4-1; d_call: -; clone_size: many; j_call: TRBJ1-6
cdr3_nt: TGTGCCAGCAGCCCTGGAAGGGACAAAGATGAAAAACTGTTTTTT; cdr3_aa: CASSPGRDKDEKLFF; v_call: TRBV5-6; d_call: -; clone_size: few; j_call: TRBJ1-4
cdr3_nt: TGCGCCAGCAGCTTGGGAGATCCCGGGACGGGGGATTCACCCCTCCACTTT; cdr3_aa: CASSLGDPGTGDSPLHF; v_call: TRBV5-1; d_call: -; clone_size: -; j_call: TRBJ1-6
cdr3_nt: TGTGCCATCAGGGACAGTTTACATGGAAACACCATATATTTT; cdr3_aa: CAIRDSLHGNTIYF; v_call: TRBV10-3; d_call: -; clone_size: few; j_call: TRBJ1-3
cdr3_nt: TGTGCCAGCAGCTTAGCAGGACAGGGGTTCCGCACAGATACGCAGTATTTT; cdr3_aa: CASSLAGQGFRTDTQYF; v_call: TRBV7-2; d_call: TRBD1; clone_size: few; j_call: TRBJ2-3
cdr3_nt: TGTGCCAGCAGCCCAACAATGGGAGCAGATACGCAGTATTTT; cdr3_aa: CASSPTMGADTQYF; v_call: TRBV7-2; d_call: -; clone_size: -; j_call: TRBJ2-3
cdr3_nt: TGTGCCAGCAGCTCCGGGACAGGGTACAATTCACCCCTCCACTTT; cdr3_aa: CASSSGTGYNSPLHF; v_call: TRBV7-9; d_call: TRBD1; clone_size: -; j_call: TRBJ1-6
cdr3_nt: TGTGCCAGCAGCTCTGGACAGGGGGCCTTCACCGGGGAGCTGTTTTTT; cdr3_aa: CASSSGQGAFTGELFF; v_call: TRBV5-4; d_call: TRBD1; clone_size: few; j_call: TRBJ2-2
cdr3_nt: TGTGCCAGCACTGGACAGACCGAGGGAGCTTTCTTT; cdr3_aa: CASTGQTEGAFF; v_call: TRBV6-5; d_call: -; clone_size: -; j_call: TRBJ1-1
cdr3_nt: TGCAGTGCCAGGGATCAAGAGACCCAGTACTTC; cdr3_aa: CSARDQETQYF; v_call: TRBV20-1; d_call: -; clone_size: -; j_call: TRBJ2-5
cdr3_nt: TGCGCCAGCAGCCAAACAGGCTCACCCCTCCACTTT; cdr3_aa: CASSQTGSPLHF; v_call: TRBV4-3; d_call: -; clone_size: many; j_call: TRBJ1-6
cdr3_nt: TGTGCCAGCTCACCACTCCCCTCGGGGGATCAGCCCCAGCATTTT; cdr3_aa: CASSPLPSGDQPQHF; v_call: TRBV18; d_call: -; clone_size: few; j_call: TRBJ1-5
cdr3_nt: TGCGCCAGCAGCCGAAGAACAGGGCCCTACGAGCAGTACTTC; cdr3_aa: CASSRRTGPYEQYF; v_call: TRBV4-3; d_call: -; clone_size: few; j_call: TRBJ2-7
cdr3_nt: TGCGCCAGCAGCCAAGAAAGGGGGAGCTCCTACGAGCAGTACTTC; cdr3_aa: CASSQERGSSYEQYF; v_call: TRBV4-3; d_call: -; clone_size: -; j_call: TRBJ2-7
cdr3_nt: TGTGCCAGCAGTGAAGGGACTAGCGGGGGCATCGAGCAGTACTTC; cdr3_aa: CASSEGTSGGIEQYF; v_call: TRBV6-1; d_call: TRBD2; clone_size: -; j_call: TRBJ2-7
cdr3_nt: TGTGCCAGCAGCTTAGAAGCAGGGGGCTTGGAGACCCAGTACTTC; cdr3_aa: CASSLEAGGLETQYF; v_call: TRBV7-2; d_call: TRBD1; clone_size: few; j_call: TRBJ2-5
cdr3_nt: TGTGCCAGCAGCCCTCGCGGGGGGCCGCTTCACGAGCAGTACTTC; cdr3_aa: CASSPRGGPLHEQYF; v_call: TRBV7-9; d_call: TRBD2; clone_size: many; j_call: TRBJ2-7
cdr3_nt: TGTGCCAGCAGCCAAGGGACAGGTGGTAATCGGGAAAAACTGTTTTTT; cdr3_aa: CASSQGTGGNREKLFF; v_call: TRBV28; d_call: TRBD1; clone_size: -; j_call: TRBJ1-4
cdr3_nt: TGTGCCAGTAGTATGGGGGGAATTCGCAATGAGCAGTTCTTC; cdr3_aa: CASSMGGIRNEQFF; v_call: TRBV19; d_call: -; clone_size: -; j_call: TRBJ2-1
cdr3_nt: TGTGCCAGCAGCTACGACAGGGACGAGCAGTACTTC; cdr3_aa: CASSYDRDEQYF; v_call: TRBV7-2; d_call: TRBD1; clone_size: -; j_call: TRBJ2-7
cdr3_nt: TGTGCCAGTAGTATGTTGCGGGAGACCCAGTACTTC; cdr3_aa: CASSMLRETQYF; v_call: TRBV19; d_call: -; clone_size: few; j_call: TRBJ2-5
cdr3_nt: TGCGCCAGCAGCTTTAGCGGGGGGCGGACAGATACGCAGTATTTT; cdr3_aa: CASSFSGGRTDTQYF; v_call: TRBV5-1; d_call: TRBD2; clone_size: many; j_call: TRBJ2-3
cdr3_nt: TGTGCCAGTAGTATGTCAGGGATACGCTCCTACGAGCAGTACTTC; cdr3_aa: CASSMSGIRSYEQYF; v_call: TRBV19; d_call: -; clone_size: -; j_call: TRBJ2-7
cdr3_nt: TGCGCCAGCAGACCCGGGGGTGGAACTGAAGCTTTCTTT; cdr3_aa: CASRPGGGTEAFF; v_call: TRBV5-1; d_call: -; clone_size: -; j_call: TRBJ1-1
cdr3_nt: TGTGCCAGCAGCTTGTGGTTATTTGTGGTTGGACAGCTCAACACTGAAGCTTTCTTT; cdr3_aa: CASSLWLFVVGQLNTEAFF; v_call: TRBV5-6; d_call: -; clone_size: -; j_call: TRBJ1-1
cdr3_nt: TGTGCCAGCAGCCTGGACAGCGGGGGCCGATACAATGAGCAGTTCTTC; cdr3_aa: CASSLDSGGRYNEQFF; v_call: TRBV7-2; d_call: TRBD2; clone_size: -; j_call: TRBJ2-1
cdr3_nt: TGTGCCGTCGGGACAGAACTCGGGGAGCTGTTTTTT; cdr3_aa: CAVGTELGELFF; v_call: TRBV6-6; d_call: TRBD1; clone_size: few; j_call: TRBJ2-2
cdr3_nt: TGTGCCAGCAGCTTGAGGCAAGATAATTCACCCCTCCACTTT; cdr3_aa: CASSLRQDNSPLHF; v_call: TRBV7-2; d_call: -; clone_size: -; j_call: TRBJ1-6
cdr3_nt: TGTGCCAGCAGCGTGGACAGGGGTAATTCACCCCTCCACTTT; cdr3_aa: CASSVDRGNSPLHF; v_call: TRBV5-4; d_call: TRBD1; clone_size: once; j_call: TRBJ1-6
cdr3_nt: TGTGCCAGCAGCCTGGGAAGACCACAGGGTAATACGCAGTATTTT; cdr3_aa: CASSLGRPQGNTQYF; v_call: TRBV7-2; d_call: -; clone_size: many; j_call: TRBJ2-3
cdr3_nt: TGTGCCAGCAGCCCGAGCTCCTACGAGCAGTACTTC; cdr3_aa: CASSPSSYEQYF; v_call: TRBV4-2; d_call: -; clone_size: -; j_call: TRBJ2-7
cdr3_nt: TGCGCCAGCAGCTTGGTAGGGAGTTCACCCCTCCACTTT; cdr3_aa: CASSLVGSSPLHF; v_call: TRBV5-1; d_call: -; clone_size: -; j_call: TRBJ1-6
cdr3_nt: TGTGCCAGCAGTTCAGCCGGGACAGGGAATGAAAAACTGTTTTTT; cdr3_aa: CASSSAGTGNEKLFF; v_call: TRBV28; d_call: TRBD1; clone_size: few; j_call: TRBJ1-4
cdr3_nt: TGTGCCTGGAGTGGACTTGACTACAATGAGCAGTTCTTC; cdr3_aa: CAWSGLDYNEQFF; v_call: TRBV30; d_call: -; clone_size: many; j_call: TRBJ2-1
cdr3_nt: TGTGCCAGCAGCTTACAGGCTAGCGGGGGGGATACGCAGTATTTT; cdr3_aa: CASSLQASGGDTQYF; v_call: TRBV7-2; d_call: TRBD2; clone_size: few; j_call: TRBJ2-3
cdr3_nt: TGTGCCAGCAGCGTAGTTCGCGGGGGGGCCTCCTACAATGAGCAGTTCTTC; cdr3_aa: CASSVVRGGASYNEQFF; v_call: TRBV9; d_call: TRBD2; clone_size: few; j_call: TRBJ2-1
cdr3_nt: TGTGCCAGCAGCCGAGAGACTAGCGGGGGGGTAGTAGATACGCAGTATTTT; cdr3_aa: CASSRETSGGVVDTQYF; v_call: TRBV4-2; d_call: TRBD2; clone_size: -; j_call: TRBJ2-3
cdr3_nt: TGTGCCAGCAGCGTAGGCGGGGGGAACATTCAGTACTTC; cdr3_aa: CASSVGGGNIQYF; v_call: TRBV9; d_call: TRBD2; clone_size: many; j_call: TRBJ2-4
cdr3_nt: TGTGCCAGCCAATCCAGGGTTGGGGCCAACGTCCTGACTTTC; cdr3_aa: CASQSRVGANVLTF; v_call: TRBV6-1; d_call: -; clone_size: few; j_call: TRBJ2-6
cdr3_nt: TGCGCCAGCAGTTTCACGGGACAACTACACAATGAGCAGTTCTTC; cdr3_aa: CASSFTGQLHNEQFF; v_call: TRBV10-1; d_call: -; clone_size: -; j_call: TRBJ2-1
cdr3_nt: TGTGCCAGCGGGTGGAGTGAAAAACTGTTTTTT; cdr3_aa: CASGWSEKLFF; v_call: TRBV2; d_call: -; clone_size: few; j_call: TRBJ1-4
cdr3_nt: TGTGCCAGCACTGAATGGCCTGGGGCCAACGTCCTGACTTTC; cdr3_aa: CASTEWPGANVLTF; v_call: TRBV5-8; d_call: -; clone_size: -; j_call: TRBJ2-6
cdr3_nt: TGTGCCAGCAGCGTGGCCGGGGGGTCGGAGCAGTACTTC; cdr3_aa: CASSVAGGSEQYF; v_call: TRBV2; d_call: TRBD2; clone_size: few; j_call: TRBJ2-7
cdr3_nt: TGTGCCACCAGCAATACAGGGGACCAAGAGACCCAGTACTTC; cdr3_aa: CATSNTGDQETQYF; v_call: TRBV15; d_call: TRBD1; clone_size: few; j_call: TRBJ2-5
cdr3_nt: TGTGCCAGCAGCTACAGACAGGAGACTCAGCCCCAGCATTTT; cdr3_aa: CASSYRQETQPQHF; v_call: TRBV7-2; d_call: -; clone_size: -; j_call: TRBJ1-5
cdr3_nt: TGTGCCAGCATATGGGAACTAGCGCCCACCGGGGAGCTGTTTTTT; cdr3_aa: CASIWELAPTGELFF; v_call: TRBV2; d_call: TRBD2; clone_size: -; j_call: TRBJ2-2